Given below is one T cell receptor beta chain in context. Its antigen is not yet known. Qualities for individual bases were not recorded, and no much larger clone is one base off. This sample was taken from a study of CD8 T cells in Susac syndrome (dated by TCRdb to about 2019). For the study in its entirety: Repertoire sequencing was used to test whether CD8+ T cell activation and differentiation in Susac syndrome was antigen driven. CD8+ T cell repertoire clonality was compared between some 12 healthy donors, approximately 14 Susac syndrome patients and approximately 16 multiple sclerosis patients.

Peripheral blood CD8+ and CD4+ T cells from healthy donors, Susac syndrome patients and multiple sclerosis patients were profiled by high-throughput TCR beta sequencing. The multiple sclerosis controls were treatment-naive patients whose relapsing-remitting disease, either stable or active, fulfilled the revised McDonald criteria. Bulk CD8+ and CD4+ T cells were purified by magnetic negative isolation, while CD8+ TEMRA cells were enriched using FACS. Blood was collected in EDTA tubes and processed within 24 hours, with PBMCs isolated through density gradient centrifugation. PBMCs destined for TCR sequencing were cryopreserved in liquid nitrogen and later thawed in a 37 °C water bath. The sorted or isolated CD4+, CD8+ and CD8+ TEMRA cells reached a purity of at least 90%. Here is what the overall study found, with its caveats: The study acknowledged that relatively few individuals were included in the TCR sequencing and HLA analysis.

Germline trimming amounts to 0 bases on V and 0 bases on J, with 13 as the count of junction bases outside the gene matches. The CDR3, from cysteine to phenylalanine, totals 18 residues. The retained sequence is limited to the CDR3, 54 bases, with the frame set at the first base. In the germline V gene (reference sequence), CDR1 corresponds to DFQATT and CDR2 to SNEGSKA. RNA was extracted using the RNeasy kit, and about 0.5 to 1 ug of the RNA was reverse transcribed with random hexamers. TCR beta CDR3 regions were amplified with the immunoSEQ multiplex PCR assay covering 54 Vbeta and 13 Jbeta segments. To correct PCR amplification bias, a synthetic template baseline was used for both primer optimization and computational correction. The authors' pipeline ran thus. Only productive sequences were kept, with reads annotated to V, D and J genes according to IMGT and analyzed in immunoSEQ Analyzer. Clonality was computed as one minus Shannon entropy normalized by log2 of the number of productive unique sequences. Public and private clones were assessed among the 100 most prevalent clones of each patient and control. Clones were defined as Susac-specific if absent from the healthy and MS cohorts, from around 1,000 published viral clones and from other ImmuneACCESS disease sequences. In TCRdb, the public reads were trimmed at Q25 with fastp and aligned with MiXCR, with productive beta chains retained. Rows matching on CDR3 protein sequence are summarized as one entry with the most common DNA and genes. The V and J calls follow TCRdb's processing rather than the paper's. The sample yields under 55,000 distinct CDR3 sequences; 93% were counted once. Roughly 0.5% of the sample is in the top ten clones.

The sequencing sample was made of CD8+ T cells from PBMCs. The sequence is built from TRBV20-1 and TRBJ1-1; 7 middle bases align to TRBD1. The receptor was isolated from a human donor with multiple sclerosis. Here is the DNA: TGCAGTGCTAGAGACACAAGGGGGCCCCCCCTTATGAACACTGAAGCTTTCTTT. Its protein is CSARDTRGPPLMNTEAFF.